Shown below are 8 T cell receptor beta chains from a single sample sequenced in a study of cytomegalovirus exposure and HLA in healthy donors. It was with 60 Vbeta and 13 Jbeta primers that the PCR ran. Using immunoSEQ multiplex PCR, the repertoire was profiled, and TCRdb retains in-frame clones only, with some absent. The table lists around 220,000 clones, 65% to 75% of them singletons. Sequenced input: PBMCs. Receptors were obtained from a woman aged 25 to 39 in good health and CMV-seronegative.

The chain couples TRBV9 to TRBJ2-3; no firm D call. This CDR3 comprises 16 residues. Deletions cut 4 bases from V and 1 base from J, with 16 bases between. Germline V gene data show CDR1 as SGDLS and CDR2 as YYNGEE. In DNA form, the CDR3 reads TGTGCCAGCAGCTCACTTGGGCTTGCCCGCACAGATACGCAGTATTTT. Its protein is CASSSLGLARTDTQYF.

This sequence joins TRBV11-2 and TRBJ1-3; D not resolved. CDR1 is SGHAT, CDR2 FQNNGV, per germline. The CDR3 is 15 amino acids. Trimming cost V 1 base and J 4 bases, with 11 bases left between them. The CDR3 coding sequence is TGTGCCAGCAGCTTAGCGGGTCTTGCCGGAAACACCATATATTTT. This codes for CASSLAGLAGNTIYF.

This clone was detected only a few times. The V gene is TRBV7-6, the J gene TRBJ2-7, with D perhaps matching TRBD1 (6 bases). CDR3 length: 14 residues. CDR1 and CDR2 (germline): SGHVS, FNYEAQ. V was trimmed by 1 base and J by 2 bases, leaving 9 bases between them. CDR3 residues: CASSLGTEPYEQYF. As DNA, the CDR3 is TGTGCCAGCAGCTTAGGGACAGAACCCTACGAGCAGTACTTC.

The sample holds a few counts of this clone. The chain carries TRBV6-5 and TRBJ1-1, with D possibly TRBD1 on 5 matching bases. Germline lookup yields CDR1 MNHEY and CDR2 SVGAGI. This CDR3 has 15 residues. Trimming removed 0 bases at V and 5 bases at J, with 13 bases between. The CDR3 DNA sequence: TGTGCCAGCAGTTACTCGAAAGGGGCTTGGACTGAAGCTTTCTTT. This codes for CASSYSKGAWTEAFF.

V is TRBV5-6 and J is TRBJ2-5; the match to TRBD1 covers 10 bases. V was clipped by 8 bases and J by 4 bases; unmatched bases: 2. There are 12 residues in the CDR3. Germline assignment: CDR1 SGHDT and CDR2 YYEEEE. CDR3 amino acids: CASGTGAETQYF. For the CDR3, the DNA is TGTGCCAGTGGGACAGGGGCAGAGACCCAGTACTTC.

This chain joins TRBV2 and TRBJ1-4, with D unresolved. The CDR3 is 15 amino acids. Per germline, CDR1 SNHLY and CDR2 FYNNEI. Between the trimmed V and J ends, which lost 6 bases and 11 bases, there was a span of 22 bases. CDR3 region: CASRAFKVEVGKLFF. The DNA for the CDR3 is TGTGCCAGCAGAGCTTTTAAGGTGGAGGTGGGGAAACTGTTTTTT.

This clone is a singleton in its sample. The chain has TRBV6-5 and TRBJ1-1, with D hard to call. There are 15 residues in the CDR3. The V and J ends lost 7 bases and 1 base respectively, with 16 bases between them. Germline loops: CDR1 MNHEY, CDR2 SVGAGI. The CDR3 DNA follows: TGTGCCAGCACGGAGGGCACCCGGGGGAACACTGAAGCTTTCTTT. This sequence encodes CASTEGTRGNTEAFF.

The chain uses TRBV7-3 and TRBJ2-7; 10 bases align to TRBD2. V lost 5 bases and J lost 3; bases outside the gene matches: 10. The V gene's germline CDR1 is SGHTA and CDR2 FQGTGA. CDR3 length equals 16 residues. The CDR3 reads CASSPSSGSSFYEQYF. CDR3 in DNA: TGTGCCAGCAGCCCCTCTAGCGGGAGCTCCTTCTACGAGCAGTACTTC.